A single TCR beta chain is shown here with its context. Antigen unknown. This sample stems from a study of T cell responses to AZD1222 COVID-19 vaccine. Measured with immunoSEQ multiplex PCR; TCRdb has only the in-frame clones, and not every one. The sample yields 150,000 to 200,000 clones, approximately 91% seen once. Study-wide findings and caveats: Mostly white British, mostly female donors; authors suggested clonal diversity may be underestimated. Nearly half of the spike-specific TCRs reportedly recognize variant regions that carry no mutations.

Trimming took 4 bases from V and 8 from J, leaving 16 bases between them. CDR1 SGHNT and CDR2 YYREEE come from the germline V gene (reference sequence). The CDR3 length is 14 residues. The rearrangement links TRBV5-4 to TRBJ2-4; the D gene is possibly TRBD2 (5 bases). The TCR sequence derives from an adult in good health. Sample: peripheral blood, taken on day 0 of AZD1222 vaccination. Here the CDR3 DNA reads TGTGCCAGCAGCCTACGGTCCGCCGGGGACATTCAGTACTTC. Translation: CASSLRSAGDIQYF.